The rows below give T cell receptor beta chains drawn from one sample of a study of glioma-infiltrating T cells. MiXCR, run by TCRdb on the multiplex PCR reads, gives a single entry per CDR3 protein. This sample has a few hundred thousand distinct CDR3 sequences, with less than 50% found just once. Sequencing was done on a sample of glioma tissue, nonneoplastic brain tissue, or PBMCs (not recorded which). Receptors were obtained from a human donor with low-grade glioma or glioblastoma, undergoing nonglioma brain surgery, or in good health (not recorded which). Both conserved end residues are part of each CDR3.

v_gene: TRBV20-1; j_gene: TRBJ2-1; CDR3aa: CSAVRTANNEQFF
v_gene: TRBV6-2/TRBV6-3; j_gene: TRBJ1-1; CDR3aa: CASSNPGSRAFF
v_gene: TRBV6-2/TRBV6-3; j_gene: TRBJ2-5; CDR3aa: CASSYSPGSSAEETQYF
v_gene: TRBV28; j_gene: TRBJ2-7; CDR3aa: CASSLRGNSYEQYF
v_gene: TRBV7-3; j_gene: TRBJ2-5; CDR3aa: CASRRGELETQYF
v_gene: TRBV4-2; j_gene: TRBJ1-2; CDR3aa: CASSQDGGQGRAGYTF
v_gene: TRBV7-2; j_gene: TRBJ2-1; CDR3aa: CASSLLETYNEQFF
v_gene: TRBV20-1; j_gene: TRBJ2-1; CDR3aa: CSARAGLAGYNEQFF
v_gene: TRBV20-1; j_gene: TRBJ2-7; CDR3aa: CSAPDRLREQYF
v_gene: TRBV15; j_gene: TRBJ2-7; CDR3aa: CATSSAGTSGTYEQYF
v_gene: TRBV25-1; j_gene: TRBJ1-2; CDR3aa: CASSDPQGEVYGYTF